This TCR beta chain was observed in a study of shared clonotypes between healthy human individuals. Study-wide context: The plates for each donor numbered three CD4 naive, three CD4 memory, two CD8 naive and one CD8 memory.

Here immunoSEQ multiplex PCR was the method, and the copy in TCRdb shows in-frame clones only, minus some. The table has 2.3 million or so clones, 85% to 95% seen once. The CDR3 runs to 15 residues. V dropped 5 bases and J dropped 0 bases, with 12 bases sitting between them. The germline gives CDR1 LGHNA, CDR2 YSLEER. Sequenced: naive CD4+ T cells from PBMCs. Subset here: CD45RA+ positively selected. This rearrangement joins TRBV4-3 to TRBJ2-3, with D possibly matching TRBD2 (5 bases). This clonotype originated in a man between 18 and 35 years old in good health. Some clones in this sample may be carry-over from other donors' samples. CDR3 sequence: CASSGLRGSTDTQYF. The CDR3 DNA reads as TGCGCCAGCAGCGGCCTCCGGGGTAGCACAGATACGCAGTATTTT.